A single sample is the source of the 13 T cell receptor beta chains below, sequenced in a study of OX40 agonist ivuxolimab in advanced cancers. Libraries were prepared by immunoSEQ multiplex PCR; TCRdb keeps only in-frame clonotypes and omits some of them. Seen here are some 59,000 clones, 80% to 90% observed once, and the top ten hold approximately 5%. The sample consisted of CD4+ or CD8+ T cells sorted from blood, taken in a trial of the OX40 agonist ivuxolimab. These receptors were obtained from an adult with an advanced solid tumor such as melanoma, head and neck, liver or kidney cancer.

The CDR3 DNA is TGTGCCAGTAGTTCCCTCGGACTGGCCGGGGAGCTGTTTTTT. It is translated as CASSSLGLAGELFF. The rearrangement links TRBV19 to TRBJ2-2; TRBD2 might be the D (5 bases). CDR3 length: 14 amino acids. V was pared by 5 bases and J by 6 bases, with 13 bases between. CDR1 and CDR2 (germline): LNHDA, SQIVND (reference sequence).

The chain couples TRBV7-2 to TRBJ1-1; perhaps TRBD1 as D (5 bases). V gave up 3 bases and J gave up 2 bases, with 10 bases separating them. The length of the CDR3 is 14 residues. Germline CDR1 is SGHTA and CDR2 is FQGNSA. The CDR3 here is CASSLGGFNTEAFF. The CDR3 DNA reads TGTGCCAGCAGCTTGGGGGGGTTTAACACTGAAGCTTTCTTT.

The V gene is TRBV7-3, the J gene TRBJ2-1, with D maybe TRBD2 (5 bases). This CDR3 is built from 14 residues. Trimming left V 4 bases short and J 8 bases short, with 15 bases between. CDR1 is SGHTA, CDR2 FQGTGA, per germline. The CDR3 nucleotides are TGTGCCAGCAGCTCCTATACTAGTAGTCATGAGCAGTTCTTC. Amino acid sequence: CASSSYTSSHEQFF.

This clone was recorded a few times. The chain uses TRBV4-2 and TRBJ1-1; D is possibly TRBD1 (5 bases). V lost 0 bases and J 4 bases, leaving 9 bases between the germline ends. The CDR3 loop spans 14 amino acids. The germline V gene encodes CDR1 LGHNA and CDR2 YNFKEQ. The CDR3 sequence is CASSQDMGGTEAFF. CDR3 sequence (DNA): TGTGCCAGCAGCCAAGATATGGGGGGCACTGAAGCTTTCTTT.

The chain recombines TRBV14 with TRBJ1-1, with 7 positions matching TRBD1. V was clipped by 1 base and J by 1 base; unmatched bases: 6. The CDR3 is 16 residues long. Germline CDR1 SGHDN, CDR2 FVKESK. The CDR3 coding sequence is TGTGCCAGCAGCCAAGGGTGGGGGACAGCGAACACTGAAGCTTTCTTT. Its translation is CASSQGWGTANTEAFF.

V gene TRBV5-1 combines with J gene TRBJ2-1, with 7 positions matching TRBD1. CDR1 and CDR2 from the germline V gene are SGHRS and YFSETQ. The CDR3 runs to 15 residues. V trimming: 4 bases; J trimming: 5 bases; junction bases outside the gene matches: 9. DNA for the CDR3: TGCGCCAGCAGCACTAACCGGGACAGAAACAATGAGCAGTTCTTC. This gives the protein CASSTNRDRNNEQFF.

The rearrangement uses TRBV7-6 and TRBJ1-1; D unclear. V was cut by 5 bases and J by 2 bases, with 21 bases left in between. The CDR3 runs 17 residues. Germline CDR1 SGHVS, CDR2 FNYEAQ. CDR3 protein: CASSATPGALLNTEAFF. CDR3 in DNA: TGTGCCAGCAGCGCTACACCGGGAGCACTGCTAAACACTGAAGCTTTCTTT.

V gene TRBV7-2 combines with J gene TRBJ1-1, with TRBD1 matching 7 bases. The CDR3 extends over 15 amino acids. The ends lost 5 bases at V and 4 bases at J; junction bases unmatched: 10. Germline V gene data show CDR1 as SGHTA and CDR2 as FQGNSA. The CDR3 sequence: CASSPRTGGPTEAFF. CDR3 DNA sequence: TGTGCCAGCAGCCCCCGGACAGGAGGGCCCACTGAAGCTTTCTTT.

The genes are TRBV4-1 and TRBJ2-1; the match to TRBD2 covers 7 bases. The CDR3 is 17 amino acids. V trimming: 3 bases; J trimming: 7 bases; junction bases outside the gene matches: 15. In germline, CDR1 is MGHRA, CDR2 YSYEKL. The CDR3 here is CASSHPSGGRAENEQFF. CDR3 in DNA: TGCGCCAGCAGCCACCCTTCTGGAGGGAGGGCGGAGAATGAGCAGTTCTTC.

The chain is built from TRBV9 and TRBJ2-1; 9 bases fit TRBD2. J gave up 5 bases and V 10 bases, and 13 bases lay outside the gene matches. CDR1 SGDLS and CDR2 YYNGEE come from the germline V gene. The CDR3 length is 15 residues. CDR3 amino acids: CASSRASGANNEQFF. The DNA for the CDR3 is TGTGCCTCTAGTCGGGCTAGCGGGGCAAACAATGAGCAGTTCTTC.

This chain connects TRBV9 to TRBJ2-1, with TRBD2 as a possible D gene (6 bases). Trimming left V 6 bases short and J 6 bases short, with 19 bases between. Germline CDR1 reads SGDLS; CDR2 reads YYNGEE. The CDR3 has 15 residues. CDR3 loop: CASNRGGNGPNEQFF. The CDR3 region has the DNA TGTGCCAGCAATAGGGGCGGGAATGGCCCCAATGAGCAGTTCTTC. Full variable domain (outside the CDR3, taken from reference TRBV9 and TRBJ2-1): DSGVTQTPKHLITATGQRVTLRCSPRSGDLSVYWYQQSLDQGLQFLIQYYNGEERAKGNILERFSAQQFPDLHSELNLSSLELGDSALYFCASNRGGNGPNEQFFGPGTRLTVL.

This chain links TRBV19 with TRBJ1-2, with 9 bases that match TRBD1. Trimming took 5 bases from V and 4 from J; bases not matched to a gene: 5. The CDR3 consists of 14 residues. Germline V gene lookup returns CDR1 LNHDA and CDR2 SQIVND (reference sequence). This chain's CDR3 is CASSGQGLGYGYTF. CDR3 sequence (DNA): TGTGCCAGTAGTGGACAGGGGCTTGGCTATGGCTACACCTTC.

The chain combines TRBV5-1 with TRBJ2-2; 10 bases map to TRBD2. Germline-derived CDR1 and CDR2 are SGHRS and YFSETQ. This CDR3 has 16 residues. J lost 5 bases, V lost 6 bases, and 10 bases had no gene match. The DNA of the CDR3 is TGCGCCAGCACGAACCTAGCGGGAGCGGGGACCGGGGAGCTGTTTTTT. Amino acids: CASTNLAGAGTGELFF.